This is a list of T cell receptor beta chains from one sample in a study of beta chain features in type 1 diabetes. The assay was immunoSEQ multiplex PCR, and TCRdb's table has in-frame clones only and misses some. The data contain around 650,000 clones, around 12% of them seen just once; the ten biggest clones take up roughly 0.12%. The sequencing sample was made of naive CD4+ T cells from blood. These receptors came from a man under 40 with type 1 diabetes. CDR3s include the opening cysteine and the closing phenylalanine or tryptophan. The order of the fields is J gene, D gene, clone size, CDR3 length, V gene, CDR3 protein, CDR3 DNA. The D gene is left open where the match is weak. Some rows have no size entry. The others give once, few or many, or a class for an expanded clone.

J: TRBJ1-2
D: .
size: few
length: 12
V: TRBV29-1
CDR3: CSVQQGVGGYTF
DNA: TGCAGCGTTCAACAGGGTGTGGGGGGCTACACCTTC

J: TRBJ2-2
D: TRBD2
size: few
length: 13
V: TRBV29-1
CDR3: CSAPGGNTGELFF
DNA: TGCAGCGCTCCGGGGGGGAACACCGGGGAGCTGTTTTTT

J: TRBJ2-7
D: .
size: .
length: 13
V: TRBV5-1
CDR3: CASKQENFYEQYF
DNA: TGCGCCAGCAAGCAGGAGAACTTCTACGAGCAGTACTTC

J: TRBJ2-3
D: TRBD2
size: .
length: 16
V: TRBV9
CDR3: CASSVATSGLGDTQYF
DNA: TGTGCCAGCAGCGTAGCCACTAGCGGGCTTGGAGATACGCAGTATTTT

J: TRBJ1-2
D: .
size: .
length: 13
V: TRBV7-2
CDR3: CASSPNRVYGYTF
DNA: TGTGCCAGCAGCCCGAACAGGGTCTATGGCTACACCTTC

J: TRBJ2-3
D: TRBD1
size: few
length: 15
V: TRBV6-6
CDR3: CASSYPGTVTDTQYF
DNA: TGTGCCAGCAGTTACCCCGGGACAGTCACAGATACGCAGTATTTT

J: TRBJ2-3
D: .
size: .
length: 14
V: TRBV9
CDR3: CASSPTTGPDTQYF
DNA: TGTGCCAGCAGCCCAACCACGGGCCCAGATACGCAGTATTTT

J: TRBJ1-2
D: .
size: few
length: 12
V: TRBV19
CDR3: CASSIEAGGYTF
DNA: TGTGCCAGTAGTATTGAAGCTGGAGGCTACACCTTC

J: TRBJ2-5
D: .
size: .
length: 13
V: TRBV5-5
CDR3: CASSLGWEETQYF
DNA: TGTGCCAGCAGCTTGGGATGGGAAGAGACCCAGTACTTC

J: TRBJ1-2
D: .
size: .
length: 12
V: TRBV12-5
CDR3: CASGSMGAGYTF
DNA: TGTGCTAGTGGTTCAATGGGGGCTGGCTACACCTTC

J: TRBJ1-1
D: .
size: once
length: 15
V: TRBV7-9
CDR3: CASSLDTGVNTEAFF
DNA: TGTGCCAGCAGCTTAGATACGGGGGTGAACACTGAAGCTTTCTTT

J: TRBJ1-1
D: .
size: .
length: 13
V: TRBV6-5
CDR3: CASSLQGYTEAFF
DNA: TGTGCCAGCAGTCTACAGGGTTACACTGAAGCTTTCTTT

J: TRBJ2-3
D: .
size: few
length: 16
V: TRBV13
CDR3: CASSYRRRQITDTQYF
DNA: TGTGCCAGCAGCTACCGACGTCGACAGATCACAGATACGCAGTATTTT

J: TRBJ2-7
D: .
size: .
length: 13
V: TRBV7-7
CDR3: CASSPAGSYEQYF
DNA: TGTGCTAGCAGCCCAGCGGGCTCCTACGAGCAGTACTTC

J: TRBJ2-5
D: .
size: few
length: 14
V: TRBV27
CDR3: CASSSWTSWETQYF
DNA: TGTGCCAGCAGTTCCTGGACCTCCTGGGAGACCCAGTACTTC

J: TRBJ2-1
D: .
size: few
length: 14
V: TRBV21-1
CDR3: CASARDRDYNEQFF
DNA: TGTGCCAGCGCCCGGGACAGAGATTACAATGAGCAGTTCTTC

J: TRBJ2-2
D: TRBD1
size: few
length: 17
V: TRBV7-6
CDR3: CASSFSLTGKNTGELFF
DNA: TGTGCCAGCAGCTTTTCCCTGACAGGGAAGAACACCGGGGAGCTGTTTTTT

J: TRBJ2-5
D: .
size: few
length: 14
V: TRBV11-2
CDR3: CASSFFGAQETQYF
DNA: TGTGCCAGCAGCTTCTTCGGAGCCCAAGAGACCCAGTACTTC

J: TRBJ2-1
D: .
size: .
length: 13
V: TRBV7-9
CDR3: CASSSREGNEQFF
DNA: TGTGCCAGCAGCTCCCGCGAAGGTAATGAGCAGTTCTTC

J: TRBJ1-1
D: .
size: .
length: 13
V: TRBV2
CDR3: CASFARGNTEAFF
DNA: TGTGCCAGCTTCGCTCGGGGAAACACTGAAGCTTTCTTT

J: TRBJ2-1
D: TRBD2
size: .
length: 16
V: TRBV9
CDR3: CASSVAAGTEYNEQFF
DNA: TGTGCCAGCAGCGTAGCAGCGGGGACGGAGTACAATGAGCAGTTCTTC

J: TRBJ1-1
D: TRBD1
size: .
length: 13
V: TRBV29-1
CDR3: CSATGGRGTEAFF
DNA: TGCAGCGCGACAGGGGGCAGGGGCACTGAAGCTTTCTTT

J: TRBJ1-1
D: .
size: .
length: 15
V: TRBV18
CDR3: CASSVQGMGYTEAFF
DNA: TGTGCCAGCTCAGTTCAGGGTATGGGTTACACTGAAGCTTTCTTT

J: TRBJ1-5
D: .
size: .
length: 14
V: TRBV7-9
CDR3: CASSLGQNNQPQHF
DNA: TGTGCCAGCAGCTTAGGGCAGAATAATCAGCCCCAGCATTTT

J: TRBJ2-7
D: TRBD1
size: few
length: 12
V: TRBV29-1
CDR3: CSVGGTGYEQYF
DNA: TGCAGCGTTGGTGGGACAGGCTACGAGCAGTACTTC

J: TRBJ1-5
D: .
size: few
length: 14
V: TRBV7-6
CDR3: CASSLVNGDQPQHF
DNA: TGTGCCAGCAGCTTAGTAAACGGGGATCAGCCCCAGCATTTT

J: TRBJ2-3
D: .
size: few
length: 14
V: TRBV5-6
CDR3: CASSLLGPEDTQYF
DNA: TGTGCCAGCAGCCTCCTCGGGCCGGAGGATACGCAGTATTTT

J: TRBJ2-5
D: .
size: .
length: 13
V: TRBV10-3
CDR3: CAINNGNQETQYF
DNA: TGTGCCATCAATAACGGAAACCAAGAGACCCAGTACTTC

J: TRBJ2-5
D: TRBD2
size: few
length: 15
V: TRBV9
CDR3: CASSVATSGGETQYF
DNA: TGTGCCAGCAGCGTAGCTACTAGCGGGGGTGAGACCCAGTACTTC

J: TRBJ1-4
D: .
size: .
length: 13
V: TRBV2
CDR3: CASITGGPGKLFF
DNA: TGTGCCAGCATCACCGGAGGCCCGGGGAAACTGTTTTTT